This T cell receptor beta chain was recorded in a study of monozygotic twins with inflammatory bowel disease. Germline loops: CDR1 SGHDT, CDR2 YYEEEE. CDR3 length: 14 amino acids. Each CDR3 protein gets one entry in TCRdb, which reprocessed the 5' RACE reads and gives no DNA. Its listing shows over 350,000 distinct CDR3 sequences. Sequenced sample: blood. The receptor was derived from a human donor with ulcerative colitis or Crohn's disease, or a healthy co-twin of an affected twin (not recorded which). The chain combines TRBV5-6 with TRBJ2-7. CDR3 in amino acids: CASSLEYTAYEQYF.